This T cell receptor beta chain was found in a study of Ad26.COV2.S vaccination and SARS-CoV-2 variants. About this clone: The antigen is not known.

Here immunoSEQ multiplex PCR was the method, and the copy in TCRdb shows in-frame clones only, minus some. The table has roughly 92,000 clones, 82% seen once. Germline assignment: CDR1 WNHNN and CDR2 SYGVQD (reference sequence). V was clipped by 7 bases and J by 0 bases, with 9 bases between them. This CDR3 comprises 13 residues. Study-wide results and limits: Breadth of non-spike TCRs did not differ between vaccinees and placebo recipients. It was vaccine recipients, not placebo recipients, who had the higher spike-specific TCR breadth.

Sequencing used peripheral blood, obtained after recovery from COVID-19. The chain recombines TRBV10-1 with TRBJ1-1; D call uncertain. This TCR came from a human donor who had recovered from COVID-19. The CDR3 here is CASKRALNTEAFF. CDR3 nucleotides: TGCGCCAGCAAGCGGGCTCTGAACACTGAAGCTTTCTTT.